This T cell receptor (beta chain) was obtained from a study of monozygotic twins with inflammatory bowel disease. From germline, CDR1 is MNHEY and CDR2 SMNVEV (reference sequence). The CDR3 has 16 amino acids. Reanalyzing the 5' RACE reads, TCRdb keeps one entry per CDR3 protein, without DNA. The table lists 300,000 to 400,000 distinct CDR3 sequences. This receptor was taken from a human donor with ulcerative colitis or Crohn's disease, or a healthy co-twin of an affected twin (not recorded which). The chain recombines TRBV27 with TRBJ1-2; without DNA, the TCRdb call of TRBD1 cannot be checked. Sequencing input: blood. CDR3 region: CASSFLGGRDYYGYTF.